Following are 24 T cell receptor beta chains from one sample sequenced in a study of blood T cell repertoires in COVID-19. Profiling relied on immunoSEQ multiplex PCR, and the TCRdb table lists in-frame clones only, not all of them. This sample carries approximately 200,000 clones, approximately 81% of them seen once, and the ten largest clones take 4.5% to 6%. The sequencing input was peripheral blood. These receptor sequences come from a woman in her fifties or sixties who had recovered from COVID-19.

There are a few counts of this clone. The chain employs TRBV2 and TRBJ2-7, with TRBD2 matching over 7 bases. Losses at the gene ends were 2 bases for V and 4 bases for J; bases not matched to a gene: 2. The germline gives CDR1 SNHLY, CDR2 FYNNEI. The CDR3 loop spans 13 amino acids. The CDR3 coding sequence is TGTGCCAGCAGTGAAAGGGAGGGATACGAGCAGTACTTC. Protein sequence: CASSEREGYEQYF.

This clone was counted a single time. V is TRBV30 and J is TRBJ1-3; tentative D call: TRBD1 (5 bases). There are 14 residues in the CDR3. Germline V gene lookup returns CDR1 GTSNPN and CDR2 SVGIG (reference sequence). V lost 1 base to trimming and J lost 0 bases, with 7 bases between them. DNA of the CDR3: TGTGCCTGGAGTGGGACAAACTCTGGAAACACCATATATTTT. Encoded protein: CAWSGTNSGNTIYF. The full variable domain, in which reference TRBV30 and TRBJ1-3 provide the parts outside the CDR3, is SQTIHQWPATLVQPVGSPLSLECTVEGTSNPNLYWYRQAAGRGLQLLFYSVGIGQISSEVPQNLSASRPQDRQFILSSKKLLLSDSGFYLCAWSGTNSGNTIYFGEGSWLTVV.

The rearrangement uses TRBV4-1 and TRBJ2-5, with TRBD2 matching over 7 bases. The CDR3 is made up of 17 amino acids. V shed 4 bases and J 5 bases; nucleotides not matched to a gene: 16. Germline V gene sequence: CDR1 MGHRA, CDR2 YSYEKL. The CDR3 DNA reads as TGCGCCAGCAGCCCAGGGTTGTCTAGCGGACGACTCGAGACCCAGTACTTC. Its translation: CASSPGLSSGRLETQYF.

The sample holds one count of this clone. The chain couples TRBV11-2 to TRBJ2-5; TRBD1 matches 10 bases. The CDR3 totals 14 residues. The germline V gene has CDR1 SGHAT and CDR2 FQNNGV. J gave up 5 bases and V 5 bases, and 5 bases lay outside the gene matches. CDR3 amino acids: CASSGGTGVETQYF. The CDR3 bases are TGTGCCAGCAGCGGGGGGACAGGGGTTGAGACCCAGTACTTC.

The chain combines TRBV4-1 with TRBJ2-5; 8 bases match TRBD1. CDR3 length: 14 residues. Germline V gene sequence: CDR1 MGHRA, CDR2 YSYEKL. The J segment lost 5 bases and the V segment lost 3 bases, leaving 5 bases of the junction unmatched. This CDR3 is CASSHPRGLETQYF. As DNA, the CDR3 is TGCGCCAGCAGCCACCCCAGGGGGCTGGAGACCCAGTACTTC.

CDR3 amino acids: CASYEGVAGSNEQFF. The CDR3 region has the DNA TGTGCCAGTTACGAAGGGGTAGCGGGGAGCAATGAGCAGTTCTTC. The chain links TRBV2 to TRBJ2-1; 8 bases align to TRBD2. The germline gives CDR1 SNHLY, CDR2 FYNNEI. The CDR3 runs 15 residues. The trim removed 9 bases at V and 6 bases at J, leaving 13 bases unmatched.

In DNA form, the CDR3 reads TGTGCCAGCAGTCCCTGGGACAGGCGCTACGAGCAGTACTTC. This codes for CASSPWDRRYEQYF. J is TRBJ2-7 and V is TRBV27, with 8 nucleotides matching TRBD1. The CDR3 has 14 residues. The V gene end was trimmed by 5 bases and the J gene end by 3 bases; junction bases not matched to a gene: 6. CDR1 is MNHEY, CDR2 SMNVEV, per germline (reference sequence).

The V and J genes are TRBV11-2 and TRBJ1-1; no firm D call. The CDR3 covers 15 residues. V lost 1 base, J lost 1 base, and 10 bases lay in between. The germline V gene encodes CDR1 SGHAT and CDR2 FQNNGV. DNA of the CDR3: TGTGCCAGCAGCTTAGGCCTAGGAGGGAACACTGAAGCTTTCTTT. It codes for CASSLGLGGNTEAFF.

CDR3 sequence: CAISVLAGGVSNEQFF. CDR3 in DNA: TGTGCCATCAGTGTACTAGCGGGGGGGGTTTCCAATGAGCAGTTCTTC. The chain recombines TRBV10-3 with TRBJ2-1, with 13 bases lining up with TRBD2. This CDR3 comprises 16 residues. Germline V gene sequence: CDR1 ENHRY, CDR2 SYGVKD. V was clipped by 4 bases and J by 6 bases; unmatched bases: 6.

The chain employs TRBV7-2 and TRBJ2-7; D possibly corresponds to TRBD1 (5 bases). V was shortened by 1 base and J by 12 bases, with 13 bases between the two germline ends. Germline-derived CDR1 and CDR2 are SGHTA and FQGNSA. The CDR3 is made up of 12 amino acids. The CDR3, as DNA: TGTGCCAGCAGCTTAGTCAGGGAAGGGCTGTACTTC. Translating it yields CASSLVREGLYF.

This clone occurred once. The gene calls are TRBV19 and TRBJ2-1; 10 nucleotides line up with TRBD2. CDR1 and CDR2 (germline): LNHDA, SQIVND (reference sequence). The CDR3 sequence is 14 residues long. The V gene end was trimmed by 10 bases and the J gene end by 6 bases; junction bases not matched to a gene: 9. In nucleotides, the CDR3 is TGTGCCACCGCCCGGACTAGCGGACCCAATGAGCAGTTCTTC. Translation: CATARTSGPNEQFF.

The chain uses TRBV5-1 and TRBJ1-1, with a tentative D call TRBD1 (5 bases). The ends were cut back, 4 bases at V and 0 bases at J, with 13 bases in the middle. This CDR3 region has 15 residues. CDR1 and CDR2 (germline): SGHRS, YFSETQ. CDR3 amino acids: CASSPREGLNTEAFF. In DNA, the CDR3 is TGCGCCAGCAGCCCTAGGGAGGGGTTGAACACTGAAGCTTTCTTT.

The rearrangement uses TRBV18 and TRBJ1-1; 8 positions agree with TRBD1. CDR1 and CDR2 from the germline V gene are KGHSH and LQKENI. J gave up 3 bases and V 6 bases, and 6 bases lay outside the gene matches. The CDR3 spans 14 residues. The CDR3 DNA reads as TGTGCCAGCTCGGGGATGACAGGGGACACTGAAGCTTTCTTT. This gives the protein CASSGMTGDTEAFF.

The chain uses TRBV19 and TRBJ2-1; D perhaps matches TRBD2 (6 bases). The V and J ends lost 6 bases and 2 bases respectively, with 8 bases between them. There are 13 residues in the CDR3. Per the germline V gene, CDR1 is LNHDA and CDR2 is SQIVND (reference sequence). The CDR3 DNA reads TGTGCCAGTAGGGGCGGGGCCTACAATGAGCAGTTCTTC. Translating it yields CASRGGAYNEQFF.

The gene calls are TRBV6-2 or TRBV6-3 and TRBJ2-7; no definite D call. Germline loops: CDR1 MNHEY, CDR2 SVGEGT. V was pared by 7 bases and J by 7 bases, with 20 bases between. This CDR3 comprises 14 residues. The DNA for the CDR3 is TGTGCCAGCACCCCTACCAAAGGTACTAAGGAGCAGTACTTC. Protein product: CASTPTKGTKEQYF.

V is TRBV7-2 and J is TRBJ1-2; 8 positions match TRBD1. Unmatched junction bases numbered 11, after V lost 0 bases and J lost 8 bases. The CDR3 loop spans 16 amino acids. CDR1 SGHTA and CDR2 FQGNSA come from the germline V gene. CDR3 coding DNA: TGTGCCAGCAGCTTAGCTTTCTCGGACAGGGAGGGCGGCTACACCTTC. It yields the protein CASSLAFSDREGGYTF. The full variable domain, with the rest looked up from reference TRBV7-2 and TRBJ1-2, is GAGVSQSPSNKVTEKGKDVELRCDPISGHTALYWYRQSLGQGLEFLIYFQGNSAPDKSGLPSDRFSAERTGGSVSTLTIQRTQQEDSAVYLCASSLAFSDREGGYTFGSGTRLTVV.

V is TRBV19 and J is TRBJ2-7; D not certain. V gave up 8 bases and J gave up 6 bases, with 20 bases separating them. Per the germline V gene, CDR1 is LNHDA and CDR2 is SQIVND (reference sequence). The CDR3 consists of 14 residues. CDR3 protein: CASRVGVFTSEQYF. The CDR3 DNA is TGTGCCAGTCGCGTAGGAGTGTTTACGAGCGAGCAGTACTTC.

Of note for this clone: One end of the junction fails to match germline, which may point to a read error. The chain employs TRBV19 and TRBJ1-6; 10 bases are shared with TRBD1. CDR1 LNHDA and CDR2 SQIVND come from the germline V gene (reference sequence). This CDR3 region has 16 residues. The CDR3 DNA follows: TGTGCCAGTAGTCTAGAGTGGACAGGGGGAGCTTCACCCCTCCACTTT. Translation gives CASSLEWTGGASPLHF. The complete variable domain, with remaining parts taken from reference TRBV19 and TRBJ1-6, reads DGGITQSPKYLFRKEGQNVTLSCEQNLNHDAMYWYRQDPGQGLRLIYYSQIVNDFQKGDIAEGYSVSREKKESFPLTVTSAQKNPTAFYLCASSLEWTGGASPLHFGNGTRLTVT.

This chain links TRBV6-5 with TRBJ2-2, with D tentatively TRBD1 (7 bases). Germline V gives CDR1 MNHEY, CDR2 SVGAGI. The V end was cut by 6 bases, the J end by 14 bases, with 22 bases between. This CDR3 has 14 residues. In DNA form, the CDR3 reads TGTGCCAGCAGAAAGACAGGGAGCCCCGCGGGACTGTTTTTT. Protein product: CASRKTGSPAGLFF.

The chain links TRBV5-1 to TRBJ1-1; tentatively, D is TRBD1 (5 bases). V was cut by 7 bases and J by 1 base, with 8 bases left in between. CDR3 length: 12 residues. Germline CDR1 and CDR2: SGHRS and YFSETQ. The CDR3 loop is CASGGQNTEAFF. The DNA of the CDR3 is TGCGCCAGCGGCGGACAGAACACTGAAGCTTTCTTT.

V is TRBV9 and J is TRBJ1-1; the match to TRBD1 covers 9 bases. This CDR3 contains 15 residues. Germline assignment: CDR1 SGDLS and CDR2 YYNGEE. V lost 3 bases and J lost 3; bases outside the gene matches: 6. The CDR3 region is CASSAGGTGHTEAFF. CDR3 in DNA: TGTGCCAGCAGCGCGGGGGGGACAGGGCACACTGAAGCTTTCTTT.

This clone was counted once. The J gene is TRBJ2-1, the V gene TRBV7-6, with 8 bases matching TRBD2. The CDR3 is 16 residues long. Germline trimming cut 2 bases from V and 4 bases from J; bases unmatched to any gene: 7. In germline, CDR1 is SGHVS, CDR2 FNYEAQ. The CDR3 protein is CASSLSPLAGYNEQFF. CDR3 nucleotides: TGTGCCAGCAGCTTATCCCCCCTAGCGGGTTACAATGAGCAGTTCTTC.

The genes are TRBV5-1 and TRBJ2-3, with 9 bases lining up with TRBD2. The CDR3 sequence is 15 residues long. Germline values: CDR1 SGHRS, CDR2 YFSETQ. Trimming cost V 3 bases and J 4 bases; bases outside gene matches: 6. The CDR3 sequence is CASSSNSGGSDTQYF. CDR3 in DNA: TGCGCCAGCAGCTCCAATAGCGGGGGTTCAGATACGCAGTATTTT.

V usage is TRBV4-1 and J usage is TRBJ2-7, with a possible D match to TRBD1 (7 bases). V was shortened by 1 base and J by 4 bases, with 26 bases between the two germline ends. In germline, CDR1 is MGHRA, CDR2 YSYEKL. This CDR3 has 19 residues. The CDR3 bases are TGCGCCAGCAGCCAAGGGGTCATCAGGGGGGCCGGCGAGGGTTACGAGCAGTACTTC. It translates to CASSQGVIRGAGEGYEQYF.